This T cell receptor (beta chain) originates from a study of OX40 agonist ivuxolimab in advanced cancers. Study-wide context: The costimulatory receptor OX40 (CD134) was targeted by ivuxolimab, a fully human IgG2 agonistic monoclonal antibody. Intravenous ivuxolimab was administered to patients every 2 weeks at six dose levels: 0.01, 0.1, 0.3, 1.5, 3 and 10 mg/kg. Among the approximately 50 dose-escalation patients, roughly 20 had hepatocellular carcinoma, roughly 15 melanoma, 9 renal cell carcinoma and 9 head and neck cancer. A male proportion of 75% to 85% and a mean age of around 60 years, ranging from roughly 23 to 90, were recorded for the dose-escalation cohort. Patients were allowed to have had prior anti-PD-1, anti-PD-L1 or anti-CTLA-4 therapy, and approximately 43% of the dose-escalation patients had previously received checkpoint inhibitors. Three dose-escalation patients achieved partial responses, one with hepatocellular carcinoma and two with cutaneous melanoma. Peripheral TCRbeta sequencing aimed to test whether ivuxolimab altered TCR sequence diversity and caused clonal T-cell expansion. The monotherapy dose-escalation portion (N ≈ 52 patients) of the phase I ivuxolimab trial is reported in the paper.

Patients with a history of autoimmune disease or receiving systemic immunosuppression were excluded from the trial. Peripheral blood for TCR sequencing was drawn from every dose cohort at baseline, at cycle 4 day 1 and at cycle 7 day 1. Samples were obtained from an open-label, multicenter, first-in-human phase I dose-escalation trial of ivuxolimab. Adults with locally advanced or metastatic melanoma, renal cell, hepatocellular, or head and neck squamous cell carcinoma were enrolled in the trial. CD4+ and CD8+ T cells were sorted separately from peripheral blood before TCR sequencing. About this clone itself: Its antigen specificity is not known. The input lacks base qualities; no much larger clone sits a single base away.

V drops 5 bases and J drops 7 bases, leaving 20 bases in between. CDR1 and CDR2, per the germline V gene, are KGHSH and LQKENI. The CDR3 covers 15 residues, taking in both the cysteine and the phenylalanine. The only DNA kept is the CDR3, 45 bases in frame from the first base. The paper's findings and limits, for the study overall: In the 0.1-3.0 mg/kg groups, partial responders were among the patients with the lowest normalized peripheral clonal expansion, particularly in CD8+ T cells. Antigen specificity was not determined for the clonally expanded peripheral T cells. After ivuxolimab, CD8+ T cells had more expanded clones than CD4+ T cells on average. At doses of 0.1 to 3.0 mg/kg, clonal expansion of both CD4+ and CD8+ T cells in blood was seen between baseline and week 6. Low levels of normalized T-cell clonal expansion were also seen in some nonresponding patients.

Genomic DNA was extracted from sorted cells for sequencing of the TCRbeta CDR3 region. The immunoSEQ Assay was used to sequence the TCRbeta CDR3 regions. TCRdb mirrors the immuneACCESS table, restricted to in-frame sequences. Some clones are absent from its copies; in checked studies, under half trace to an unresolved V gene, and the reason for the others is unknown. This sample lists tens of thousands of clones; about 88% were detected once. The biggest ten clones account for over 0.25% of the sample. The receptor's source is an adult with an advanced solid tumor such as melanoma, head and neck, liver or kidney cancer. This sequence uses TRBV18 and TRBJ1-2; there is no confident call for the D gene. The sequencing used CD4+ or CD8+ T cells sorted from blood, collected in a trial of the OX40 agonist ivuxolimab. In nucleotide form, the sequence is TGTGCCAGCTCAAGGCTCGGACCGGACCGTATTGGCTACACCTTC. This is translated as CASSRLGPDRIGYTF.